A single sample gave rise to the 18 T cell receptor beta chains below, sequenced in a study of blood T cell repertoires in COVID-19. TCRdb's copy holds only in-frame clones and misses some; the assay was immunoSEQ multiplex PCR. The data show 95,000 to 150,000 clones, with roughly 90% seen just once and 6.5% to 9% held by the top ten. Sequenced: peripheral blood. The source of these receptors is a man between 50 and 59 years old with acute or convalescent COVID-19.

This rearrangement joins TRBV9 to TRBJ2-1, with D possibly matching TRBD2 (6 bases). This CDR3 comprises 16 residues. V was trimmed by 0 bases and J by 7 bases, leaving 17 bases between them. Looked up from germline, CDR1 is SGDLS and CDR2 is YYNGEE. CDR3 in amino acids: CASSVVGLARKNEQFF. DNA for the CDR3: TGTGCCAGCAGCGTAGTAGGGCTAGCGCGTAAAAATGAGCAGTTCTTC. The full variable domain, in which reference TRBV9 and TRBJ2-1 provide the parts outside the CDR3, is DSGVTQTPKHLITATGQRVTLRCSPRSGDLSVYWYQQSLDQGLQFLIQYYNGEERAKGNILERFSAQQFPDLHSELNLSSLELGDSALYFCASSVVGLARKNEQFFGPGTRLTVL.

DNA of the CDR3: TGTGCCAGCAGCTGGACTTTGGGGGGTGCCGGGGAGCTGTTTTTT. This codes for CASSWTLGGAGELFF. The V gene is TRBV5-5, the J gene TRBJ2-2; D perhaps matches TRBD2 (6 bases). V was shortened by 3 bases and J by 6 bases, with 15 bases between the two germline ends. Germline CDR1 reads SGHKS; CDR2 reads YYEKEE (reference sequence). The CDR3 loop spans 15 amino acids.

The rearrangement joins TRBV3-1 (or the pseudogene TRBV3-2) to TRBJ2-1; D possibly corresponds to TRBD2 (5 bases). CDR1 LGHDT and CDR2 YNNKEL come from the germline V gene (reference sequence). The CDR3 totals 14 residues. Trimming pared 0 bases from V and 3 bases from J, leaving 6 bases between. The chain's CDR3 is CASSQDGLYNEQFF. In DNA, the CDR3 is TGTGCCAGCAGCCAAGATGGACTCTACAATGAGCAGTTCTTC.

The CDR3 region is CASSPLGSNQPQHF. CDR3 nucleotide sequence: TGTGCCAGCTCACCACTCGGTAGCAATCAGCCCCAGCATTTT. The chain combines TRBV18 with TRBJ1-5; D unclear. V lost 1 base and J 0 bases, leaving 4 bases between the germline ends. CDR3 length equals 14 residues. Per the germline V gene, CDR1 is KGHSH and CDR2 is LQKENI.

The CDR3 DNA is TGTGCCAGCAGTTACGGCAGCGGGGCCTACAATGAGCAGTTCTTC. Amino acids: CASSYGSGAYNEQFF. V usage is TRBV6-5 and J usage is TRBJ2-1, with 7 bases aligning to TRBD2. The J segment lost 2 bases and the V segment lost 2 bases, leaving 3 bases of the junction unmatched. The CDR3 loop spans 15 amino acids. Germline V CDR1 and CDR2: MNHEY, SVGAGI.

The chain uses TRBV3-1 (or the pseudogene TRBV3-2) and TRBJ1-6; D unresolved. The germline V gene has CDR1 LGHDT and CDR2 YNNKEL (reference sequence). Trimming shortened V by 3 bases and J by 8 bases, and 5 bases separated the two germline ends. This CDR3 has 12 amino acids. CDR3 in amino acids: CASSHRDSPLHF. DNA for the CDR3: TGTGCCAGCAGCCACCGTGATTCACCCCTCCACTTT.

This chain connects TRBV5-1 to TRBJ2-5, with 12 bases identical to TRBD1. The CDR3 has 15 residues. Germline V lookup: CDR1 SGHRS, CDR2 YFSETQ. The V and J ends lost 5 bases and 4 bases, in that order; junction bases with no gene match: 6. The CDR3 region has the DNA TGCGCCAGCAGAATGCCGGGACAGGGGGCAGAGACCCAGTACTTC. Translation: CASRMPGQGAETQYF.

The genes are TRBV24-1 and TRBJ2-3; 11 bases align to TRBD2. Per germline, CDR1 KGHDR and CDR2 SFDVKD. The CDR3 is made up of 17 amino acids. Unmatched junction bases numbered 13, after V lost 4 bases and J lost 8 bases. The CDR3: CATSDPSGTSGRPTQYF. The CDR3 DNA reads as TGTGCCACCAGTGACCCCTCCGGGACTAGCGGAAGACCTACGCAGTATTTT.

The chain joins TRBV5-1 to TRBJ1-6, with TRBD1 matching 8 bases. The trim removed 3 bases at V and 9 bases at J, leaving 5 bases unmatched. Germline lookup yields CDR1 SGHRS and CDR2 YFSETQ. This CDR3 region has 14 residues. Here the CDR3 reads CASSSTGGSSPLHF. As DNA, the CDR3 is TGCGCCAGCAGCTCTACAGGGGGTAGTTCACCCCTCCACTTT.

This chain links TRBV11-1 with TRBJ2-1, with 12 bases that match TRBD2. Germline CDR1 reads SGHAT; CDR2 reads FQDESV (reference sequence). V was clipped by 5 bases and J by 5 bases; unmatched bases: 4. This CDR3 spans 15 amino acids. The CDR3 sequence is CASSRRLAGDNEQFF. As DNA, the CDR3 is TGTGCCAGCAGCCGAAGACTAGCGGGAGACAATGAGCAGTTCTTC.

The V call is TRBV6-6, the J call TRBJ2-7, with 9 bases fitting TRBD2. Germline trimming cut 4 bases from V and 12 bases from J; bases unmatched to any gene: 7. The CDR3 is 12 residues long. Germline V gives CDR1 MNHNY, CDR2 SVGAGI (reference sequence). CDR3 residues: CASSSPGREGYF. As DNA, the CDR3 is TGTGCCAGCAGTTCCCCAGGGCGGGAGGGGTACTTC.

V gene TRBV14 combines with J gene TRBJ2-2, with D possibly TRBD1 on 5 matching bases. CDR3 size: 13 residues. V lost 0 bases, J lost 7 bases, and 6 bases lay in between. Looked up from germline, CDR1 is SGHDN and CDR2 is FVKESK. In DNA, the CDR3 is TGTGCCAGCAGCCAAGAAGGACACGGGGAGCTGTTTTTT. Its protein product is CASSQEGHGELFF.

The chain combines TRBV18 with TRBJ1-4; D is ambiguous. The ends were cut back, 6 bases at V and 0 bases at J, with 8 bases in the middle. CDR1 KGHSH and CDR2 LQKENI come from the germline V gene. CDR3 length: 14 amino acids. This CDR3 is CASSSGTTNEKLFF. CDR3 DNA sequence: TGTGCCAGCTCGTCAGGTACAACTAATGAAAAACTGTTTTTT. Full variable domain (outside the CDR3, taken from reference TRBV18 and TRBJ1-4): NAGVMQNPRHLVRRRGQEARLRCSPMKGHSHVYWYRQLPEEGLKFMVYLQKENIIDESGMPKERFSAEFPKEGPSILRIQQVVRGDSAAYFCASSSGTTNEKLFFGSGTQLSVL.

This chain joins TRBV24-1 and TRBJ2-1; 12 nucleotides match TRBD2. Trimming at V came to 2 bases and at J to 4 bases, leaving 11 bases not matched to a gene. The CDR3 has 19 residues. The germline V gene encodes CDR1 KGHDR and CDR2 SFDVKD. DNA of the CDR3: TGTGCCACCAGTGATTCCTCCCTCTTTACTAGCGGGAGGTACAATGAGCAGTTCTTC. Protein product: CATSDSSLFTSGRYNEQFF.

This sequence joins TRBV7-2 and TRBJ2-1; D may be TRBD2 (7 bases). The germline V gene has CDR1 SGHTA and CDR2 FQGNSA. This CDR3 has 16 amino acids. V was pared by 4 bases and J by 7 bases, with 20 bases between. CDR3 nucleotide sequence: TGTGCCAGCAGCTCGGCGGGGGCGCGCGGTAGAAATGAGCAGTTCTTC. Translating gives CASSSAGARGRNEQFF.

There are a few counts of this clone. This chain links TRBV7-2 with TRBJ2-1; no definite D call. This CDR3 contains 13 residues. The V end lost 2 bases, the J end lost 8 bases, and 10 bases lay between the germline ends. Germline V CDR1 and CDR2: SGHTA, FQGNSA. CDR3 DNA: TGTGCCAGCAGCTTATTGGCCCAGGATGAGCAGTTCTTC. As protein: CASSLLAQDEQFF.

The gene calls are TRBV28 and TRBJ2-1; the match to TRBD2 covers 11 bases. Germline values: CDR1 MDHEN, CDR2 SYDVKM. The CDR3 has 15 amino acids. V trimming: 8 bases; J trimming: 6 bases; junction bases outside the gene matches: 9. The CDR3 DNA reads TGTGCCAGCGGCTATACTAGCGGGAGAATCAATGAGCAGTTCTTC. Protein: CASGYTSGRINEQFF. Full variable domain (remainder filled in from reference TRBV28 and TRBJ2-1): DVKVTQSSRYLVKRTGEKVFLECVQDMDHENMFWYRQDPGLGLRLIYFSYDVKMKEKGDIPEGYSVSREKKERFSLILESASTNQTSMYLCASGYTSGRINEQFFGPGTRLTVL.

This clone was seen only once. The chain is built from TRBV7-2 and TRBJ2-1; D ambiguous. V lost 3 bases to trimming and J lost 7 bases, with 13 bases between them. Looked up from germline, CDR1 is SGHTA and CDR2 is FQGNSA. This CDR3 is 14 amino acids long. The CDR3 region has the DNA TGTGCCAGCAGCTTGCAGGCCTTATCGAATGAGCAGTTCTTC. Residues: CASSLQALSNEQFF.